A single sample gave rise to the 26 T cell receptor beta chains below, sequenced in a study of blood T cell repertoires in COVID-19. The table came from immunoSEQ multiplex PCR; TCRdb's copy has only in-frame clones and leaves some out. The repertoire holds some 180,000 clones, with more than 75% as singletons. Sequencing was carried out using peripheral blood. All receptors come from a man in his forties or fifties who had recovered from COVID-19.

The CDR3 region has the DNA TGTGCCAGTAGCGCACCACCTGGGACATCTAATGAAAAACTGTTTTTT. This codes for CASSAPPGTSNEKLFF. This chain connects TRBV19 to TRBJ1-4; perhaps TRBD1 as D (6 bases). CDR1 and CDR2 (germline): LNHDA, SQIVND (reference sequence). The germline V and J ends were trimmed by 6 bases and 3 bases, with 17 bases remaining between them. CDR3 length: 16 residues.

J is TRBJ2-1 and V is TRBV3-1 (or the pseudogene TRBV3-2); D gene unclear. CDR3 length equals 15 residues. Trimming left V 1 base short and J 0 bases short, with 7 bases between. Germline CDR1 reads LGHDT; CDR2 reads YNNKEL (reference sequence). The CDR3 here is CASSQVLSSYNEQFF. As DNA, the CDR3 is TGTGCCAGCAGCCAAGTCCTCAGCTCCTACAATGAGCAGTTCTTC.

The rearrangement uses TRBV9 and TRBJ2-5; a possible D gene is TRBD1 (6 bases). The V end was cut by 0 bases, the J end by 9 bases, with 15 bases between. Germline CDR1 SGDLS, CDR2 YYNGEE. CDR3 size: 14 residues. The CDR3 DNA is TGTGCCAGCAGCGTAGATGAAGACCACAGGGCCCAGTACTTC. Translating it yields CASSVDEDHRAQYF.

The chain has TRBV7-8 and TRBJ2-7; D perhaps matches TRBD1 (6 bases). The CDR3 runs to 15 residues. Deletions cut 2 bases from V and 3 bases from J, with 14 bases between. Germline CDR1 SGHVS, CDR2 FQNEAQ. The CDR3 nucleotides are TGTGCCAGCAGCTTAAGGGCAGGGGAGAGCTACGAGCAGTACTTC. This codes for CASSLRAGESYEQYF.

This clone has more than one count but fewer than ten. The V gene is TRBV27, the J gene TRBJ2-7; 11 bases agree with TRBD1. Per the germline V gene, CDR1 is MNHEY and CDR2 is SMNVEV (reference sequence). This CDR3 has 15 amino acids. The V gene end was trimmed by 5 bases and the J gene end by 2 bases; junction bases not matched to a gene: 5. CDR3 bases: TGTGCCAGCAGTCAGCGGACAGGGGGCCCCTACGAGCAGTACTTC. This encodes CASSQRTGGPYEQYF.

This chain links TRBV27 with TRBJ1-4; unclear D gene. From germline, CDR1 is MNHEY and CDR2 SMNVEV (reference sequence). V lost 6 bases, J lost 2 bases, and 10 bases lay in between. CDR3 length: 14 amino acids. As DNA, the CDR3 is TGTGCCAGCAGCCGGAGAGGGACTAATGAAAAACTGTTTTTT. As protein: CASSRRGTNEKLFF.

CDR3: CASSLLAGEGDTQYF. DNA of the CDR3: TGTGCCAGCAGCCTCTTAGCGGGAGAAGGAGATACGCAGTATTTT. The V gene is TRBV14, the J gene TRBJ2-3, with 9 bases aligning to TRBD2. V shed 4 bases, J shed 5 bases, and the junction held 7 bases outside the gene matches. The CDR3 runs to 15 residues. Germline V CDR1 and CDR2: SGHDN, FVKESK. The full variable domain, rest sourced from reference TRBV14 and TRBJ2-3, is EAGVTQFPSHSVIEKGQTVTLRCDPISGHDNLYWYRRVMGKEIKFLLHFVKESKQDESGMPNNRFLAERTGGTYSTLKVQPAELEDSGVYFCASSLLAGEGDTQYFGPGTRLTVL.

In its sample, this clone was seen a few times. This chain connects TRBV2 to TRBJ2-1, with 7 bases fitting TRBD1. The CDR3 runs 14 residues. CDR1 SNHLY and CDR2 FYNNEI come from the germline V gene. Trimming removed 9 bases from V and 2 bases from J; junction bases left unmatched: 7. CDR3 region: CARGVQGAYNEQFF. The CDR3 bases are TGTGCCAGAGGGGTGCAGGGGGCCTACAATGAGCAGTTCTTC. Complete variable domain (other parts from reference TRBV2 and TRBJ2-1): EPEVTQTPSHQVTQMGQEVILRCVPISNHLYFYWYRQILGQKVEFLVSFYNNEISEKSEIFDDQFSVERPDGSNFTLKIRSTKLEDSAMYFCARGVQGAYNEQFFGPGTRLTVL.

The chain carries TRBV19 and TRBJ1-2; D gene uncertain. The CDR3 sequence is 14 residues long. Trimming pared 0 bases from V and 5 bases from J, leaving 10 bases between. Germline assignment: CDR1 LNHDA and CDR2 SQIVND (reference sequence). CDR3 protein: CASSIDHGQYGYTF. The CDR3 region has the DNA TGTGCCAGTAGTATAGATCATGGGCAGTATGGCTACACCTTC.

This chain uses TRBV7-9 with TRBJ2-1; tentative D call: TRBD2 (6 bases). V lost 11 bases to trimming and J lost 2 bases, with 19 bases between them. Germline CDR1 is SEHNR and CDR2 is FQNEAQ (reference sequence). This CDR3 has 15 amino acids. CDR3 sequence (DNA): TGTGCCGGAGAGCCGGGACTGGCCCCCTACAATGAGCAGTTCTTC. Its protein product is CAGEPGLAPYNEQFF.

The chain carries TRBV5-1 and TRBJ1-6; 9 bases fit TRBD1. CDR1 and CDR2 from the germline V gene are SGHRS and YFSETQ. The CDR3 runs 13 residues. The V gene end was trimmed by 4 bases and the J gene end by 10 bases; junction bases not matched to a gene: 3. The CDR3, as DNA: TGCGCCAGCAGCCGGACAGGGGCCTCACCCCTCCACTTT. It specifies CASSRTGASPLHF.

The chain carries TRBV18 and TRBJ2-7; perhaps TRBD1 as D (5 bases). V lost 2 bases, J lost 1 base, and 9 bases lay in between. The CDR3 sequence is 14 residues long. CDR1 KGHSH and CDR2 LQKENI come from the germline V gene. This chain's CDR3 is CASSPDRYSYEQYF. For the CDR3, the DNA is TGTGCCAGCTCACCAGACAGATATTCCTACGAGCAGTACTTC. Filled out from reference TRBV18 and TRBJ2-7, the complete variable domain reads NAGVMQNPRHLVRRRGQEARLRCSPMKGHSHVYWYRQLPEEGLKFMVYLQKENIIDESGMPKERFSAEFPKEGPSILRIQQVVRGDSAAYFCASSPDRYSYEQYFGPGTRLTVT.

The chain has TRBV25-1 and TRBJ1-1, with D hard to call. This CDR3 contains 12 residues. V was clipped by 5 bases and J by 1 base, with 5 bases between them. The germline CDR1 and CDR2 sequences are MGHDK and SYGVNS. The CDR3 DNA sequence: TGTGCCAGCAGTTACGGGAACACTGAAGCTTTCTTT. It codes for CASSYGNTEAFF.

This clone was observed a single time. CDR3 bases: TGTGCCAGCAGCGGCCGGACAGGTGAGACCCAGTACTTC. Encoded protein: CASSGRTGETQYF. The chain links TRBV9 to TRBJ2-5; 7 nucleotides agree with TRBD1. There are 13 residues in the CDR3. The J segment lost 5 bases and the V segment lost 3 bases, leaving 4 bases of the junction unmatched. The germline V gene encodes CDR1 SGDLS and CDR2 YYNGEE.

CDR3 coding DNA: TGTGCCAGCTTGGGCCTTGGGACTAATGAAAAACTGTTTTTT. Translated: CASLGLGTNEKLFF. This rearrangement joins TRBV4-2 to TRBJ1-4; D not resolved. This CDR3 has 14 amino acids. Deletions cut 8 bases from V and 2 bases from J, with 12 bases between. Germline loops: CDR1 LGHNA, CDR2 YNFKEQ.

The J gene is TRBJ2-2, the V gene TRBV15; 8 positions match TRBD1. V lost 7 bases to trimming and J lost 0 bases; unmatched junction nucleotides: 7. The CDR3 runs to 16 residues. The germline gives CDR1 LNHNV, CDR2 YYDKDF (reference sequence). The CDR3 DNA reads TGTGCCACCAACATGGGGACAGGCGCGAACACCGGGGAGCTGTTTTTT. It specifies CATNMGTGANTGELFF.

This clone was detected a few times. The genes are TRBV19 and TRBJ1-3; 8 bases are a match to TRBD1. V lost 7 bases to trimming and J lost 0 bases; unmatched junction nucleotides: 8. CDR3 length: 16 residues. The V gene's germline CDR1 is LNHDA and CDR2 SQIVND (reference sequence). CDR3: CASKRDRTNSGNTIYF. CDR3 nucleotides: TGTGCCAGTAAGCGGGACAGGACAAACTCTGGAAACACCATATATTTT.

This chain joins TRBV7-7 and TRBJ2-1; 10 bases match TRBD2. Trimming removed 5 bases from V and 8 bases from J; junction bases left unmatched: 9. CDR1 SSHAT and CDR2 FNYEAQ come from the germline V gene (reference sequence). The CDR3 runs to 15 residues. The CDR3 nucleotides read TGTGCCAGCAGCCTAAGCGGGAGGGGTGGCGATGAGCAGTTCTTC. Translation: CASSLSGRGGDEQFF.

The chain uses TRBV11-2 and TRBJ1-3, with a possible D match to TRBD1 (5 bases). CDR3 length: 17 amino acids. Trimming took off 5 bases at V and 1 base at J, with 18 bases between the two ends. The germline V gene has CDR1 SGHAT and CDR2 FQNNGV. The CDR3 loop reads CASSRPTGDTSGNTIYF. The CDR3 DNA is TGTGCCAGCAGCCGTCCAACAGGTGATACTTCTGGAAACACCATATATTTT.

This clone was seen more than once but under ten times. Additional DNA sequences in this sample encode the identical CDR3. CDR3 in amino acids: CASSPRTGGTDTQYF. In DNA form, the CDR3 reads TGTGCCAGTAGTCCTAGGACAGGGGGAACAGATACGCAGTATTTT. V usage is TRBV19 and J usage is TRBJ2-3; the match to TRBD1 covers 10 bases. CDR1 is LNHDA and CDR2 is SQIVND in the germline V gene (reference sequence). This CDR3 comprises 15 residues. V lost 5 bases, J lost 3 bases, and 5 bases stayed unmatched.

Notes on this clone: A much bigger clone sits one base away, suggesting this may be a read error. Additional DNA sequences in this sample encode the identical CDR3. The rearrangement links TRBV27 to TRBJ1-1, with D maybe TRBD1 (6 bases). Germline values: CDR1 MNHEY, CDR2 SMNVEV (reference sequence). V dropped 0 bases and J dropped 4 bases, with 6 bases sitting between them. The CDR3 runs to 13 residues. The CDR3 reads CASSLSTGTEAFF. The CDR3, as DNA: TGTGCCAGCAGTTTATCGACAGGCACTGAAGCTTTCTTT.

The rearrangement uses TRBV28 and TRBJ1-4; TRBD1 matches at 8 bases. The germline CDR1 and CDR2 sequences are MDHEN and SYDVKM. The CDR3 is made up of 16 amino acids. V was clipped by 1 base and J by 8 bases; unmatched bases: 9. The CDR3 DNA reads TGTGCCAGCAGTTTATTAGTGCAGGGGGCTCGGGAAAAACTGTTTTTT. It translates to CASSLLVQGAREKLFF.

The chain joins TRBV30 to TRBJ1-3; D call uncertain. The ends were cut back, 2 bases at V and 4 bases at J, with 15 bases in the middle. This CDR3 spans 15 amino acids. Germline CDR1 and CDR2: GTSNPN and SVGIG (reference sequence). CDR3 coding DNA: TGTGCCTGGAGTTTTGGGAGGGTTGAAGGAAACACCATATATTTT. Translated, it gives CAWSFGRVEGNTIYF.

This clone was recorded at least ten times. This chain links TRBV4-1 with TRBJ2-7; D unclear. The CDR3 covers 14 residues. Germline V gene sequence: CDR1 MGHRA, CDR2 YSYEKL. Trimming stripped 1 base from V and 1 base from J, with 8 bases between. CDR3 protein: CASSQAAGSYEQYF. The CDR3 region has the DNA TGCGCCAGCAGCCAAGCGGCCGGGTCCTACGAGCAGTACTTC.

The chain uses TRBV3-1 (or the pseudogene TRBV3-2) and TRBJ2-7; D unclear. The CDR3 loop spans 13 amino acids. V lost 1 base, J lost 4 bases, and 8 bases lay in between. Germline CDR1 and CDR2: LGHDT and YNNKEL (reference sequence). The CDR3 coding sequence is TGTGCCAGCAGCCAAGGGGCCCAATACGAGCAGTACTTC. Amino acid sequence: CASSQGAQYEQYF.

V usage is TRBV6-1 and J usage is TRBJ2-5; possible D gene TRBD2, 5 bases. Between the trimmed V and J ends, which lost 2 bases and 1 base, there was a span of 14 bases. CDR1 and CDR2 from the germline V gene are MNHNS and SASEGT. CDR3 size: 16 residues. CDR3 region: CASSERGWAAQETQYF. CDR3 coding DNA: TGTGCCAGCAGTGAAAGAGGGTGGGCGGCCCAAGAGACCCAGTACTTC.